This record covers a single TCR beta chain. This sample was included in a study of CD8 T cells in Susac syndrome. Germline V gene lookup returns CDR1 MNHEY and CDR2 SVGEGT. CDR3 length equals 14 residues. V lost 7 bases, J lost 1 base, and 13 bases lay in between. RNA, at roughly 0.5 to 1 ug, was reverse transcribed with random hexamers. Each CDR3 protein is one row after TCRdb ran MiXCR on the immunoSEQ multiplex PCR reads. This sample carries about 150,000 distinct CDR3 sequences, around 90% of them seen once, and the ten largest clones take about 0.073%. The source is a human donor in good health. Sequencing input: CD4+ T cells from PBMCs. The chain employs TRBV6-2 or TRBV6-3 and TRBJ1-2; no clear D. CDR3 residues: CASTLFSSNYGYTF. In nucleotides, the CDR3 is TGTGCCAGCACCCTCTTCTCAAGTAACTATGGCTACACCTTC.